These 18 T cell receptor beta chains originate from one sample sequenced in a study of blood T cell repertoires in COVID-19 (TCRdb year 2020). The receptor library was made with the immunoSEQ multiplex PCR assay. This is the immuneACCESS table as TCRdb keeps it, with only in-frame sequences that have V and J called. A part of the clones is gone; compared with another copy, unresolved V genes explain less than half, and the rest is unexplained. Recorded for this sample are 200,000 to 250,000 clones; about 87% of them occurred a single time. Clones ranked in the top ten supply about 3.5% of the sample. The sequenced sample consisted of PBMCs or T cells enriched from blood (not recorded which). Receptor source: a woman in her 30s who had been exposed to COVID-19.

V and J are TRBV5-4 and TRBJ1-1; D not certain. From germline, CDR1 is SGHNT and CDR2 YYREEE (reference sequence). V was cut by 1 base and J by 9 bases, with 13 bases left in between. The CDR3 covers 13 residues. CDR3 nucleotides: TGTGCCAGCAGCTTGCCGGAGGGTAAACAAGCTTTCTTT. Protein sequence: CASSLPEGKQAFF.

The chain employs TRBV13 and TRBJ2-3; D uncertain. In germline, CDR1 is PRHDT, CDR2 FYEKMQ (reference sequence). The CDR3 is 11 amino acids. V was cut by 5 bases and J by 5 bases, with 5 bases left in between. CDR3 bases: TGTGCCAGCAGCACCGGAGATACGCAGTATTTT. This sequence encodes CASSTGDTQYF. The full variable domain, in which reference TRBV13 and TRBJ2-3 provide the parts outside the CDR3, is AAGVIQSPRHLIKEKRETATLKCYPIPRHDTVYWYQQGPGQDPQFLISFYEKMQSDKGSIPDRFSAQQFSDYHSELNMSSLELGDSALYFCASSTGDTQYFGPGTRLTVL.

This chain uses TRBV11-2 with TRBJ2-7; D is undetermined. Germline lookup yields CDR1 SGHAT and CDR2 FQNNGV. This CDR3 is 16 amino acids long. The V end was cut by 5 bases, the J end by 2 bases, with 19 bases between. CDR3 in amino acids: CASSQNGLRIPYEQYF. The CDR3, as DNA: TGTGCCAGCAGCCAGAATGGCCTGAGGATCCCCTACGAGCAGTACTTC.

This clone has just one count. The chain is built from TRBV3-1 (or the pseudogene TRBV3-2) and TRBJ2-5, with TRBD2 matching over 11 bases. Germline values: CDR1 LGHDT, CDR2 YNNKEL (reference sequence). Trimming cost V 2 bases and J 5 bases; bases outside gene matches: 4. The CDR3 loop spans 15 amino acids. The DNA of the CDR3 is TGTGCCAGCAGCCAATCACTAGCGGGAGATGAGACCCAGTACTTC. Encoded protein: CASSQSLAGDETQYF.

The CDR3 here is CASSPGGFGETQYF. The CDR3 nucleotides read TGTGCCAGCTCACCAGGGGGGTTTGGAGAGACCCAGTACTTC. The chain carries TRBV18 and TRBJ2-5, with a possible D match to TRBD2 (6 bases). The germline V and J ends were trimmed by 2 bases and 4 bases, with 11 bases remaining between them. The CDR3 contains 14 residues. From germline, CDR1 is KGHSH and CDR2 LQKENI.

The chain has TRBV29-1 and TRBJ2-2, with 8 bases lining up with TRBD2. The CDR3 runs 16 residues. V shed 7 bases and J 4 bases; nucleotides not matched to a gene: 14. Germline CDR1 and CDR2: SQVTM and ANQGSEA. Here the CDR3 DNA reads TGCAGCGCATCGGGGCTAGCGGGCTTAAGCACCGGGGAGCTGTTTTTT. It yields the protein CSASGLAGLSTGELFF.

The chain is built from TRBV5-4 and TRBJ2-3; 8 bases map to TRBD2. J was trimmed by 3 bases and V by 3 bases; bases with no gene match: 6. The CDR3 length is 15 residues. Germline V gene data show CDR1 as SGHNT and CDR2 as YYREEE (reference sequence). CDR3 amino acids: CASSSSAGATDTQYF. In nucleotides, the CDR3 is TGTGCCAGCAGCTCATCAGCGGGAGCAACAGATACGCAGTATTTT. Combining the CDR3 with reference TRBV5-4 and TRBJ2-3 gives the whole variable domain ETGVTQSPTHLIKTRGQQVTLRCSSQSGHNTVSWYQQALGQGPQFIFQYYREEENGRGNFPPRFSGLQFPNYSSELNVNALELDDSALYLCASSSSAGATDTQYFGPGTRLTVL.

The chain carries TRBV5-1 and TRBJ2-5; 7 bases agree with TRBD2. The CDR3 runs 16 residues. Trimming removed 0 bases from V and 2 bases from J; junction bases left unmatched: 7. Germline assignment: CDR1 SGHRS and CDR2 YFSETQ. In DNA, the CDR3 is TGCGCCAGCAGCTTGGGGGTTCGGGAGGAGCAAGAGACCCAGTACTTC. It codes for CASSLGVREEQETQYF. The variable domain in full, with the rest retrieved from reference TRBV5-1 and TRBJ2-5, is KAGVTQTPRYLIKTRGQQVTLSCSPISGHRSVSWYQQTPGQGLQFLFEYFSETQRNKGNFPGRFSGRQFSNSRSEMNVSTLELGDSALYLCASSLGVREEQETQYFGPGTRLLVL.

The V gene is TRBV19, the J gene TRBJ2-1; 10 bases agree with TRBD2. The V segment lost 7 bases and the J segment 4 bases; nucleotides outside the gene matches: 10. The CDR3 totals 16 residues. Looked up from germline, CDR1 is LNHDA and CDR2 is SQIVND (reference sequence). The CDR3 nucleotides are TGTGCCAGTACCGCGGGACTAGCGCAACCATACAATGAGCAGTTCTTC. As protein: CASTAGLAQPYNEQFF.

This clone has only one observation. The chain couples TRBV10-3 to TRBJ2-1; 7 nucleotides agree with TRBD1. This CDR3 has 16 residues. Per germline, CDR1 ENHRY and CDR2 SYGVKD. J gave up 5 bases and V 6 bases, and 13 bases lay outside the gene matches. The CDR3 is CAIREQGPHLHNEQFF. CDR3 in DNA: TGTGCCATCAGGGAACAGGGGCCGCATCTCCACAATGAGCAGTTCTTC.

The rearrangement uses TRBV28 and TRBJ1-1; the D gene is possibly TRBD1 (6 bases). V was clipped by 2 bases and J by 4 bases, with 29 bases between them. Germline CDR1 and CDR2: MDHEN and SYDVKM. The CDR3 totals 20 residues. The CDR3 DNA reads as TGTGCCAGCAGTTTACGGGTCGGGGGGCGTTTCAAGGTCCTTCGCACTGAAGCTTTCTTT. Translating gives CASSLRVGGRFKVLRTEAFF.

The chain combines TRBV9 with TRBJ2-1; 7 bases are shared with TRBD2. V gave up 6 bases and J gave up 0 bases; unmatched junction bases: 6. The germline V gene encodes CDR1 SGDLS and CDR2 YYNGEE. The CDR3 length is 15 residues. Written as DNA, the CDR3 is TGTGCCAGCACCTCCGGGACTATCTCCTACAATGAGCAGTTCTTC. It encodes CASTSGTISYNEQFF.

V gene TRBV29-1 combines with J gene TRBJ1-2, with TRBD1 matching 7 bases. CDR3 size: 13 residues. Germline loops: CDR1 SQVTM, CDR2 ANQGSEA. V shed 7 bases, J shed 1 base, and the junction held 6 bases outside the gene matches. CDR3 sequence reads: CSAVDRSNYGYTF. The CDR3 nucleotides are TGCAGCGCCGTGGACAGGAGTAACTATGGCTACACCTTC.

CDR3 in amino acids: CASARTRQHNEQFF. The DNA of the CDR3 is TGTGCCAGCGCCCGGACTAGACAGCACAATGAGCAGTTCTTC. V and J are TRBV18 and TRBJ2-1, with 7 bases fitting TRBD2. The V gene end was trimmed by 8 bases and the J gene end by 5 bases; junction bases not matched to a gene: 9. The CDR3 covers 14 residues. The germline V gene encodes CDR1 KGHSH and CDR2 LQKENI. The full variable domain, its missing parts supplied by reference TRBV18 and TRBJ2-1, is NAGVMQNPRHLVRRRGQEARLRCSPMKGHSHVYWYRQLPEEGLKFMVYLQKENIIDESGMPKERFSAEFPKEGPSILRIQQVVRGDSAAYFCASARTRQHNEQFFGPGTRLTVL.

V usage is TRBV4-1 and J usage is TRBJ2-7, with D uncertain. CDR3 length: 14 residues. V lost 1 base to trimming and J lost 3 bases, with 10 bases between them. Germline values: CDR1 MGHRA, CDR2 YSYEKL. Here the CDR3 reads CASSQASTGYEQYF. Written as DNA, the CDR3 is TGCGCCAGCAGCCAAGCATCGACTGGCTACGAGCAGTACTTC.

V is TRBV19 and J is TRBJ1-2; D is perhaps TRBD1 (5 bases). CDR3 length equals 12 residues. The germline V gene encodes CDR1 LNHDA and CDR2 SQIVND (reference sequence). Trimming removed 2 bases from V and 7 bases from J, with 8 bases in between. Written as DNA, the CDR3 is TGTGCCAGTAGTATACAGGGTTTTGGCTACACCTTC. This translates into CASSIQGFGYTF.

This clone was seen once. The gene calls are TRBV6-5 and TRBJ1-5; D is unresolved. CDR3 length: 13 residues. Germline values: CDR1 MNHEY, CDR2 SVGAGI. With 7 bases removed from V and 2 bases from J, the gap between germline ends came to 9 bases. The CDR3 DNA reads as TGTGCCAGCATAGACGGAGGCAATCAGCCCCAGCATTTT. Translating it yields CASIDGGNQPQHF.

The gene calls are TRBV30 and TRBJ1-6; a possible D gene is TRBD1 (5 bases). Germline values: CDR1 GTSNPN, CDR2 SVGIG (reference sequence). V lost 4 bases, J lost 8 bases, and 12 bases lay in between. The CDR3 covers 13 residues. CDR3 protein: CAWTGMSDSPLHF. The DNA of the CDR3 is TGTGCCTGGACAGGGATGAGTGATTCACCCCTCCACTTT. The full variable domain, rest sourced from reference TRBV30 and TRBJ1-6, is SQTIHQWPATLVQPVGSPLSLECTVEGTSNPNLYWYRQAAGRGLQLLFYSVGIGQISSEVPQNLSASRPQDRQFILSSKKLLLSDSGFYLCAWTGMSDSPLHFGNGTRLTVT.